This T cell receptor beta chain was profiled in a study of T cells in Graves' hyperthyroidism and ophthalmopathy. V was pared by 0 bases and J by 3 bases, with 13 bases between. In germline, CDR1 is SGDLS, CDR2 YYNGEE. This CDR3 has 16 amino acids. This clonotype was seen a few times. TCR beta CDR3 region amplification was performed from RNA transcripts. The HTBI primer set served for first-round RT-PCR of the TCR CDR3. MiXCR, run by TCRdb on the multiplex PCR reads, gives a single entry per CDR3 protein. The sample carries 600,000 or so distinct CDR3 sequences, around 15% recorded once. Stable disease denoted Graves' hyperthyroidism without ophthalmopathy progression within 18 months.

The rearrangement links TRBV9 to TRBJ2-4, with D tentatively TRBD1 or TRBD2 (5 bases each). The source is a woman aged 30 to 39 with Graves' hyperthyroidism. Material: blood. DNA of the CDR3: TGTGCCAGCAGCGTAGGGCAGGGAGAGGGCAAAAACATTCAGTACTTC. Translation: CASSVGQGEGKNIQYF.